This note documents a single TCR beta chain sequence. The sample comes from a study of blood T cell repertoires in COVID-19. Study background: Researchers got acute and convalescent COVID-19 samples from the United States, Italy and Spain.

Assay used: immunoSEQ multiplex PCR; TCRdb lists only in-frame clones, some missing. The table has about 290,000 clones, approximately 89% seen once. Germline-derived CDR1 and CDR2 are LGHNA and YNFKEQ. With 4 bases clipped from V and 4 bases from J, the junction kept 6 bases outside the gene matches. This CDR3 has 15 amino acids. The chain has TRBV4-2 and TRBJ2-3; the match to TRBD2 covers 9 bases. The TCR comes from a woman aged 25-40 years with COVID-19, enrolled during active disease. The sample consisted of peripheral blood. The CDR3 DNA reads TGTGCCAGCAGCCCCCCCCGACTAGCGGCAGATACGCAGTATTTT. This sequence encodes CASSPPRLAADTQYF.